Shown below are 18 T cell receptor beta chains from a single sample sequenced in a study of cytomegalovirus exposure and HLA in healthy donors. Amplification used 60 Vbeta primers and 13 Jbeta primers. Using immunoSEQ multiplex PCR, the repertoire was profiled, and TCRdb retains in-frame clones only, with some absent. The table includes more than 100,000 clones, around 74% detected once. The sequencing input was PBMCs. These receptors originate from a man between 60 and 70 years old in good health and CMV-seropositive.

The chain is built from TRBV5-5 and TRBJ2-5; the D is unclear. Trimming left V 0 bases short and J 5 bases short, with 11 bases between. This CDR3 is 14 amino acids long. Germline V gives CDR1 SGHKS, CDR2 YYEKEE (reference sequence). The CDR3 coding sequence is TGTGCCAGCAGCTTGGTTATCTCTACGGAGACCCAGTACTTC. Encoded protein: CASSLVISTETQYF.

The chain links TRBV5-1 to TRBJ2-3; D not certain. Trimming took 3 bases from V and 3 from J, leaving 8 bases between them. The germline V gene has CDR1 SGHRS and CDR2 YFSETQ. There are 13 residues in the CDR3. The CDR3: CASSSGATDTQYF. The DNA for the CDR3 is TGCGCCAGCAGCTCGGGTGCGACAGATACGCAGTATTTT.

This clone was recorded many times. The gene calls are TRBV30 and TRBJ2-3; 7 nucleotides line up with TRBD1. Germline loops: CDR1 GTSNPN, CDR2 SVGIG (reference sequence). There are 13 residues in the CDR3. V shed 7 bases and J 3 bases; nucleotides not matched to a gene: 7. CDR3 nucleotide sequence: TGTGCCTCGCGACAGGGCGGGACAGATACGCAGTATTTT. The encoded protein is CASRQGGTDTQYF.

The rearrangement links TRBV7-9 to TRBJ2-3; 8 nucleotides line up with TRBD2. Germline-derived CDR1 and CDR2 are SEHNR and FQNEAQ (reference sequence). The junction had 3 bases not matched to a gene; V was cut back by 1 base and J by 3 bases. The CDR3 loop spans 15 amino acids. The CDR3 DNA reads as TGTGCCAGCAGCTTAGGACTAGCGCTGACAGATACGCAGTATTTT. This translates into CASSLGLALTDTQYF. The full variable domain, completed using reference TRBV7-9 and TRBJ2-3, is DTGVSQNPRHKITKRGQNVTFRCDPISEHNRLYWYRQTLGQGPEFLTYFQNEAQLEKSRLLSDRFSAERPKGSFSTLEIQRTEQGDSAMYLCASSLGLALTDTQYFGPGTRLTVL.

This clone has only one observation. This chain links TRBV5-6 with TRBJ2-5, with 11 bases lining up with TRBD2. V shed 4 bases and J 5 bases; nucleotides not matched to a gene: 16. The germline gives CDR1 SGHDT, CDR2 YYEEEE. CDR3 length equals 18 residues. The CDR3 nucleotides are TGTGCCAGCAGCCACCCTAAATTACTAGCGGGAGAAGCTGAGACCCAGTACTTC. Protein product: CASSHPKLLAGEAETQYF.

This clone showed up just a few times. This chain uses TRBV5-1 with TRBJ2-3, with D hard to call. The V end lost 0 bases, the J end lost 6 bases, and 8 bases lay between the germline ends. The germline gives CDR1 SGHRS, CDR2 YFSETQ. The CDR3 is made up of 13 amino acids. The CDR3: CASSLDSWDTQYF. CDR3 nucleotide sequence: TGCGCCAGCAGCTTGGACAGTTGGGATACGCAGTATTTT.

The rearrangement joins TRBV19 to TRBJ2-2, with 9 bases lining up with TRBD1. In germline, CDR1 is LNHDA, CDR2 SQIVND (reference sequence). The J segment lost 5 bases and the V segment lost 2 bases, leaving 6 bases of the junction unmatched. There are 16 residues in the CDR3. The CDR3 loop is CASSIRFGTGTGELFF. CDR3 nucleotides: TGTGCCAGTAGTATACGGTTTGGGACAGGGACCGGGGAGCTGTTTTTT.

This chain joins TRBV5-1 and TRBJ2-1, with 8 nucleotides matching TRBD2. Germline V CDR1 and CDR2: SGHRS, YFSETQ. The CDR3 is made up of 15 amino acids. V trimming: 2 bases; J trimming: 2 bases; junction bases outside the gene matches: 3. The CDR3 sequence: CASSFTGGAYNEQFF. CDR3 DNA sequence: TGCGCCAGCAGCTTCACCGGGGGGGCCTACAATGAGCAGTTCTTC.

The chain links TRBV19 to TRBJ1-4; 7 bases agree with TRBD1. Germline lookup yields CDR1 LNHDA and CDR2 SQIVND (reference sequence). This CDR3 has 14 residues. Trimming at V came to 8 bases and at J to 6 bases, leaving 9 bases not matched to a gene. For the CDR3, the DNA is TGTGCCAGTCGCCTCACCGGGACAGATGAAAAACTGTTTTTT. Translation gives CASRLTGTDEKLFF. The full variable domain, with the rest looked up from reference TRBV19 and TRBJ1-4, is DGGITQSPKYLFRKEGQNVTLSCEQNLNHDAMYWYRQDPGQGLRLIYYSQIVNDFQKGDIAEGYSVSREKKESFPLTVTSAQKNPTAFYLCASRLTGTDEKLFFGSGTQLSVL.

The chain recombines TRBV5-8 with TRBJ2-5; 8 bases fit TRBD2. This CDR3 contains 18 residues. Per the germline V gene, CDR1 is SGHTS and CDR2 is YDEGEE. The V segment lost 4 bases and the J segment 5 bases; nucleotides outside the gene matches: 19. The DNA of the CDR3 is TGTGCCAGCAGCCGGGACTGGCGGGGGGCCTATCTCAGGGAGACCCAGTACTTC. Its protein is CASSRDWRGAYLRETQYF.

V and J are TRBV7-2 and TRBJ2-5; 8 positions agree with TRBD2. Germline loops: CDR1 SGHTA, CDR2 FQGNSA. Trimming cost V 5 bases and J 5 bases; bases outside gene matches: 10. CDR3 length: 15 amino acids. CDR3 coding DNA: TGTGCCAGCAGCCTATATAGCGGGGTTGGGGAGACCCAGTACTTC. As protein: CASSLYSGVGETQYF.

This chain joins TRBV2 and TRBJ2-1; D possibly corresponds to TRBD1 (5 bases). This CDR3 has 14 amino acids. The V and J ends lost 3 bases and 5 bases respectively, with 11 bases between them. Germline V gene lookup returns CDR1 SNHLY and CDR2 FYNNEI. The CDR3 nucleotides are TGTGCCAGCAGTGATCTGTTAGGGGACAATGAGCAGTTCTTC. Translation: CASSDLLGDNEQFF.

This chain joins TRBV6-5 and TRBJ1-2; TRBD1 aligns across 9 bases. CDR3 size: 13 residues. Germline loops: CDR1 MNHEY, CDR2 SVGAGI. V shed 4 bases, J shed 3 bases, and the junction held 0 bases outside the gene matches. CDR3 sequence: CASSWTGDYGYTF. The CDR3 nucleotides read TGTGCCAGCAGTTGGACAGGGGACTATGGCTACACCTTC.

The chain links TRBV19 to TRBJ2-1, with 11 bases matching TRBD2. Germline-derived CDR1 and CDR2 are LNHDA and SQIVND (reference sequence). The length of the CDR3 is 18 residues. With V trimmed by 3 bases and J by 5 bases, 12 bases remained unmatched. The chain's CDR3 is CASSIPIAGGPGDNEQFF. CDR3 DNA sequence: TGTGCCAGTAGTATCCCAATAGCGGGGGGGCCTGGGGACAATGAGCAGTTCTTC.

The chain employs TRBV30 and TRBJ2-7; the D gene is possibly TRBD2 (7 bases). Germline-derived CDR1 and CDR2 are GTSNPN and SVGIG (reference sequence). V gave up 0 bases and J gave up 3 bases, with 15 bases separating them. The CDR3 covers 15 residues. The CDR3 nucleotides are TGTGCCTGGAGTGTAGGGGGGGCAGGGAACTACGAGCAGTACTTC. This sequence encodes CAWSVGGAGNYEQYF.

The table lists this clone with a few counts. The chain is built from TRBV25-1 and TRBJ2-7, with 8 bases fitting TRBD1. Germline V gives CDR1 MGHDK, CDR2 SYGVNS. The J segment lost 3 bases and the V segment lost 5 bases, leaving 9 bases of the junction unmatched. The length of the CDR3 is 15 residues. The CDR3 protein is CASSTRQGTNYEQYF. In DNA form, the CDR3 reads TGTGCCAGCAGTACCCGACAGGGGACAAACTACGAGCAGTACTTC.

The genes are TRBV6-1 and TRBJ1-1; 7 positions match TRBD1. The CDR3 spans 13 residues. J gave up 2 bases and V 5 bases, and 2 bases lay outside the gene matches. Germline assignment: CDR1 MNHNS and CDR2 SASEGT. CDR3 coding DNA: TGTGCCAGCAGTAGGGACAGCAACACTGAAGCTTTCTTT. Its translation is CASSRDSNTEAFF.

The genes are TRBV4-2 and TRBJ1-2, with D unclear. The CDR3 is 15 residues long. Germline assignment: CDR1 LGHNA and CDR2 YNFKEQ. The germline V and J ends were trimmed by 0 bases and 4 bases, with 12 bases remaining between them. The CDR3 sequence: CASSQDLDGSYGYTF. The CDR3 coding sequence is TGTGCCAGCAGCCAAGACCTGGACGGGAGCTATGGCTACACCTTC.